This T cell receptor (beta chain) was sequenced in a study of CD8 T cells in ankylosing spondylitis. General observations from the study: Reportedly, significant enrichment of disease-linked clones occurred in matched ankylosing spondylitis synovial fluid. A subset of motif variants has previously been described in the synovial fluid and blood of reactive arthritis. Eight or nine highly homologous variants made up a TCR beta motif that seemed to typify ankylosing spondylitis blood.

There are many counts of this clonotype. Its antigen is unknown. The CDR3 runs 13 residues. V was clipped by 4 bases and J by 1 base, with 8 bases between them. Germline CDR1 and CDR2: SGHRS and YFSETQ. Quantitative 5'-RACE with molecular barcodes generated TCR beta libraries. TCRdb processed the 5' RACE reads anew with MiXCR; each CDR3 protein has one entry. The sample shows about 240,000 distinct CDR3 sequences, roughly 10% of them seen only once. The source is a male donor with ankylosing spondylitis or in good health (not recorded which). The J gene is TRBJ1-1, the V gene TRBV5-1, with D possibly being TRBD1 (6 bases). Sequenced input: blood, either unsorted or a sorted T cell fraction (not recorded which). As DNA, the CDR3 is TGCGCCAGCAGCGGACAGACGAACACTGAAGCTTTCTTT. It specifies CASSGQTNTEAFF.